Following are 5 T cell receptor beta chains from one sample sequenced in a study of blood T cells in healthy people across ages. Primers used in a second PCR of roughly 7 to 11 cycles were a sample-barcoded 5' primer and a J-beta primer mix. TCRdb ran MiXCR on the 5' RACE reads and lists one entry per CDR3 protein. The sample lists around 1,600,000 distinct CDR3 sequences, less than 45% seen once, with around 4% in the top ten. Sequencing was performed on blood. These receptors originate from a woman under 30 in good health.

The chain is built from TRBV20-1 and TRBJ2-3; unclear D gene. V was trimmed by 6 bases and J by 2 bases, leaving 15 bases between them. The germline gives CDR1 DFQATT, CDR2 SNEGSKA (reference sequence). CDR3 length: 14 residues. The CDR3: CSARSLSVTDTQYF. The CDR3 bases are TGCAGTGCCCGGTCGCTATCAGTCACAGATACGCAGTATTTT.

V is TRBV29-1 and J is TRBJ1-1; TRBD1 aligns across 10 bases. Germline-derived CDR1 and CDR2 are SQVTM and ANQGSEA. The CDR3 has 15 residues. V gave up 1 base and J gave up 3 bases; unmatched junction bases: 5. The CDR3 protein is CSVEGTGTGDTEAFF. The CDR3 nucleotides are TGCAGCGTTGAAGGCACCGGGACAGGGGACACTGAAGCTTTCTTT.

The V call is TRBV7-9, the J call TRBJ1-4; 8 nucleotides align to TRBD1. The length of the CDR3 is 15 residues. Per the germline V gene, CDR1 is SEHNR and CDR2 is FQNEAQ (reference sequence). Unmatched junction bases numbered 5, after V lost 0 bases and J lost 8 bases. DNA of the CDR3: TGTGCCAGCAGCTTAGCGGGACAGGTTGTGGAAAAACTGTTTTTT. This sequence encodes CASSLAGQVVEKLFF.

The genes are TRBV7-2 and TRBJ1-1, with D unresolved. CDR3 length equals 12 residues. Germline loops: CDR1 SGHTA, CDR2 FQGNSA. The V gene lost 3 bases and the J gene lost 6 bases, with 8 bases spanning the gap. CDR3 protein: CASSFVPSEAFF. The CDR3 nucleotides read TGTGCCAGCAGCTTTGTCCCTTCTGAAGCTTTCTTT.

This clonotype was found many times. CDR3 coding DNA: TGTGCCATCAGTGAGCCGCAACGGACTCGAAACAATGAGCAGTTCTTC. Its translation is CAISEPQRTRNNEQFF. The chain has TRBV10-3 and TRBJ2-1; possible D gene TRBD2, 5 bases. CDR1 is ENHRY and CDR2 is SYGVKD in the germline V gene. This CDR3 is built from 16 residues. Between the trimmed V and J ends, which lost 2 bases and 5 bases, there was a span of 16 bases.